These 24 T cell receptor beta chains came from one sample sequenced in a study of T-cell memory formation after mild COVID-19. Via MiXCR, TCRdb re-called the 5' RACE reads, giving one row per CDR3 protein. The repertoire has around 310,000 distinct CDR3 sequences, roughly an eighth of them found once; the top ten carry roughly 23%. Sequenced: PBMCs or a T cell subset sorted from them (not recorded which). The receptors come from a young man who had mild COVID-19 (a few samples of this study predate the infection). Cell type and time point are not known.

The chain joins TRBV10-2 to TRBJ2-5; D is undetermined. The germline CDR1 and CDR2 sequences are WSHSY and SAAADI. Trimming removed 3 bases at V and 3 bases at J, with 11 bases between. The length of the CDR3 is 14 residues. This CDR3 is CASSDKTMEETQYF. DNA of the CDR3: TGCGCCAGCAGTGACAAAACGATGGAAGAGACCCAGTACTTC.

This clonotype was picked up a small number of times. The chain carries TRBV4-1 and TRBJ1-1; D gene unclear. V was cut by 0 bases and J by 10 bases, with 12 bases left in between. The CDR3 spans 13 residues. Germline CDR1 is MGHRA and CDR2 is YSYEKL. The CDR3 spells CASSQDSRVAAFF. Here the CDR3 DNA reads TGCGCCAGCAGCCAAGATTCGCGGGTAGCAGCTTTCTTT.

The chain links TRBV6-5 to TRBJ2-3, with D unclear. The CDR3 spans 11 residues. CDR1 is MNHEY and CDR2 is SVGAGI in the germline V gene. V was shortened by 7 bases and J by 6 bases, with 8 bases between the two germline ends. CDR3 nucleotides: TGTGCCAGCAAGGGTGTTGATACGCAGTATTTT. It codes for CASKGVDTQYF.

The V gene is TRBV20-1, the J gene TRBJ1-1; no clear D gene. This CDR3 is built from 11 residues. CDR1 and CDR2 from the germline V gene are DFQATT and SNEGSKA (reference sequence). Trimming stripped 3 bases from V and 6 bases from J, with 8 bases between. CDR3 DNA: TGCAGTGCTAGTCCCGGGTCTGAAGCTTTCTTT. Encoded protein: CSASPGSEAFF.

This clonotype came up once. The chain links TRBV12-3 or TRBV12-4 to TRBJ1-1; D is ambiguous. V was pared by 5 bases and J by 5 bases, with 6 bases between. The CDR3 spans 11 residues. CDR3 loop: CASSGVTEAFF. In nucleotides, the CDR3 is TGTGCCAGCAGTGGGGTTACTGAAGCTTTCTTT.

In its sample, this clonotype was seen a few times. The chain uses TRBV20-1 and TRBJ2-7; 7 nucleotides match TRBD2. This CDR3 is built from 14 residues. Germline V gives CDR1 DFQATT, CDR2 SNEGSKA (reference sequence). With V trimmed by 3 bases and J by 1 base, 6 bases remained unmatched. CDR3 coding DNA: TGCAGTGCTAGCTGGGCGGGGGAGTCCTACGAGCAGTACTTC. This translates into CSASWAGESYEQYF.

This clonotype has a handful of counts. The V and J genes are TRBV2 and TRBJ1-6; TRBD1 matches 8 bases. Unmatched junction bases numbered 6, after V lost 4 bases and J lost 7 bases. Germline CDR1 is SNHLY and CDR2 is FYNNEI. This CDR3 has 15 residues. CDR3: CASSATGDRNSPLHF. CDR3 sequence (DNA): TGTGCCAGCAGTGCGACAGGGGATCGGAATTCACCCCTCCACTTT.

This rearrangement joins TRBV7-3 to TRBJ1-1; TRBD1 is a possible D gene (6 bases). Germline CDR1 reads SGHTA; CDR2 reads FQGTGA. V shed 5 bases and J shed 2 bases, with 24 bases lying between them. There are 18 residues in the CDR3. The CDR3 DNA reads TGTGCCAGCAGCCACAGGGCCCGGACAGAAGTACCAAACACTGAAGCTTTCTTT. Protein product: CASSHRARTEVPNTEAFF.

The chain recombines TRBV5-1 with TRBJ2-5, with D tentatively TRBD2 (6 bases). The germline V gene encodes CDR1 SGHRS and CDR2 YFSETQ. This CDR3 comprises 13 residues. V lost 2 bases, J lost 5 bases, and 10 bases lay in between. CDR3 nucleotides: TGCGCCAGCAGCTTAACGGGGGACGAGACCCAGTACTTC. This gives the protein CASSLTGDETQYF.

This clonotype was seen only a few times. This sequence joins TRBV4-1 and TRBJ1-2; weak D call: TRBD1 (5 bases). Trimming cost V 2 bases and J 5 bases, with 18 bases left between them. The CDR3 totals 16 residues. The germline V gene encodes CDR1 MGHRA and CDR2 YSYEKL. The CDR3 bases are TGCGCCAGCAGCCAAAGGGACCGTGCAGGCGCATATGGCTACACCTTC. Its translation is CASSQRDRAGAYGYTF.

The V and J genes are TRBV20-1 and TRBJ2-1, with D unclear. The CDR3 sequence is 12 residues long. Trimming left V 5 bases short and J 5 bases short, with 10 bases between. The germline V gene has CDR1 DFQATT and CDR2 SNEGSKA (reference sequence). For the CDR3, the DNA is TGCAGTGCTCACCAACGGAACAATGAGCAGTTCTTC. This codes for CSAHQRNNEQFF.

This clonotype was seen only a few times. The CDR3 nucleotides read TGTGCCAGCAGTTTCCTGACTAGCGGGGCGGATACGCAGTATTTT. Its protein is CASSFLTSGADTQYF. The chain couples TRBV6-2 or TRBV6-3 to TRBJ2-3; 11 nucleotides align to TRBD2. The CDR3 is made up of 15 amino acids. The trim removed 4 bases at V and 6 bases at J, leaving 6 bases unmatched. Germline V lookup: CDR1 MNHEY, CDR2 SVGEGT.

As DNA, the CDR3 is TGTGCCAGCAGCAGAACCGGGACAGGGATACTCAATGAGCAGTTCTTC. The encoded protein is CASSRTGTGILNEQFF. This chain uses TRBV7-9 with TRBJ2-1, with 9 bases aligning to TRBD1. Looked up from germline, CDR1 is SEHNR and CDR2 is FQNEAQ (reference sequence). CDR3 length equals 16 residues. Trimming removed 5 bases from V and 6 bases from J; junction bases left unmatched: 11. Variable domain in full (rest from reference TRBV7-9 and TRBJ2-1): DTGVSQNPRHKITKRGQNVTFRCDPISEHNRLYWYRQTLGQGPEFLTYFQNEAQLEKSRLLSDRFSAERPKGSFSTLEIQRTEQGDSAMYLCASSRTGTGILNEQFFGPGTRLTVL.

This chain uses TRBV6-2 or TRBV6-3 with TRBJ2-7; possibly TRBD2 for D (6 bases). The germline gives CDR1 MNHEY, CDR2 SVGEGT. The CDR3 contains 13 residues. Trimming pared 4 bases from V and 2 bases from J, leaving 9 bases between. The CDR3 DNA reads as TGTGCCAGCAGTTTCGGACTACCCTACGAGCAGTACGTC. Amino acids: CASSFGLPYEQYV.

This clonotype has a handful of counts. This chain uses TRBV10-3 with TRBJ2-5, with 7 bases that match TRBD2. V dropped 5 bases and J dropped 4; count of bases not matched to a gene: 4. Germline assignment: CDR1 ENHRY and CDR2 SYGVKD. This CDR3 has 13 amino acids. The DNA for the CDR3 is TGTGCCATCAGTCGGGGGGTCGGAGAGACCCAGTACTTC. Residues: CAISRGVGETQYF.

The chain uses TRBV3-1 and TRBJ1-6; D remains unclear. The CDR3 loop spans 14 amino acids. Trimming cost V 6 bases and J 7 bases, with 13 bases left between them. Germline V gene sequence: CDR1 LGHDT, CDR2 YNNKEL (reference sequence). CDR3: CASRKMESNSPLHF. The CDR3 nucleotides read TGTGCCAGCAGGAAGATGGAGTCAAATTCACCCCTCCACTTT.

This clonotype was detected only once. This chain uses TRBV5-4 with TRBJ1-6, with 8 bases lining up with TRBD1. Germline V gene sequence: CDR1 SGHNT, CDR2 YYREEE (reference sequence). The CDR3 has 12 amino acids. The V and J ends lost 3 bases and 14 bases, in that order; junction bases with no gene match: 4. CDR3 region: CASSSDRESLHF. Written as DNA, the CDR3 is TGTGCCAGCAGCTCGGACAGGGAGTCCCTCCACTTT.

The J gene is TRBJ2-5, the V gene TRBV5-1, with TRBD1 as a possible D gene (6 bases). The CDR3 extends over 17 amino acids. Trimming left V 4 bases short and J 1 base short, with 20 bases between. The germline gives CDR1 SGHRS, CDR2 YFSETQ. CDR3 bases: TGCGCCAGCAGCACCATTCCAGGGGCGGGTATCCAAGAGACCCAGTACTTC. Translating it yields CASSTIPGAGIQETQYF.

This clonotype was observed a few times. The genes are TRBV6-2 or TRBV6-3 and TRBJ2-7; D is unclear. CDR1 and CDR2 (germline): MNHEY, SVGEGT. There are 16 residues in the CDR3. V shed 4 bases and J shed 0 bases, with 16 bases lying between them. The CDR3 nucleotides are TGTGCCAGCAGTTCCGTCAGGTCTTCGAGCTCCTACGAGCAGTACGTC. Protein: CASSSVRSSSSYEQYV.

The chain's CDR3 is CASSGYRRDTGELFF. CDR3 DNA: TGTGCCAGCAGCGGATACAGAAGAGACACCGGGGAGCTGTTTTTT. The genes are TRBV7-2 and TRBJ2-2, with D unclear. Germline V gives CDR1 SGHTA, CDR2 FQGNSA. The CDR3 runs to 15 residues. V was shortened by 5 bases and J by 3 bases, with 13 bases between the two germline ends.

There are a few counts of this clonotype. The J gene is TRBJ2-1, the V gene TRBV7-9; 9 positions agree with TRBD1. There are 15 residues in the CDR3. V lost 2 bases to trimming and J lost 7 bases; unmatched junction nucleotides: 6. Germline V gene lookup returns CDR1 SEHNR and CDR2 FQNEAQ (reference sequence). The CDR3 here is CASSLKGQGSNEQFF. CDR3 sequence (DNA): TGTGCCAGCAGCTTAAAAGGACAGGGGTCGAATGAGCAGTTCTTC.

This chain connects TRBV11-2 to TRBJ2-5, with D perhaps TRBD1 (5 bases). Germline-derived CDR1 and CDR2 are SGHAT and FQNNGV. CDR3 length: 15 amino acids. Deletions cut 3 bases from V and 0 bases from J, with 11 bases between. The CDR3 DNA follows: TGTGCCAGCAGCTTTATTCCAGGGTACCAAGAGACCCAGTACTTC. As protein: CASSFIPGYQETQYF.

This clonotype was counted between two and nine times. CDR3 DNA: TGTGCCAGCAGTAGACAGGGACGGGGGAATCAGCCCCAGCATTTT. It translates to CASSRQGRGNQPQHF. V is TRBV6-6 and J is TRBJ1-5; TRBD1 aligns across 7 bases. The CDR3 sequence is 15 residues long. V was pared by 5 bases and J by 4 bases, with 8 bases of the junction left unmatched. Germline V CDR1 and CDR2: MNHNY, SVGAGI (reference sequence).

The chain joins TRBV20-1 to TRBJ2-5; 10 bases fit TRBD2. The junction had 6 bases not matched to a gene; V was cut back by 0 bases and J by 2 bases. The CDR3 extends over 16 amino acids. Germline CDR1 and CDR2: DFQATT and SNEGSKA (reference sequence). This CDR3 reads CSARDLAGARQETQYF. CDR3 nucleotide sequence: TGCAGTGCTAGAGATCTAGCGGGGGCCCGACAAGAGACCCAGTACTTC.